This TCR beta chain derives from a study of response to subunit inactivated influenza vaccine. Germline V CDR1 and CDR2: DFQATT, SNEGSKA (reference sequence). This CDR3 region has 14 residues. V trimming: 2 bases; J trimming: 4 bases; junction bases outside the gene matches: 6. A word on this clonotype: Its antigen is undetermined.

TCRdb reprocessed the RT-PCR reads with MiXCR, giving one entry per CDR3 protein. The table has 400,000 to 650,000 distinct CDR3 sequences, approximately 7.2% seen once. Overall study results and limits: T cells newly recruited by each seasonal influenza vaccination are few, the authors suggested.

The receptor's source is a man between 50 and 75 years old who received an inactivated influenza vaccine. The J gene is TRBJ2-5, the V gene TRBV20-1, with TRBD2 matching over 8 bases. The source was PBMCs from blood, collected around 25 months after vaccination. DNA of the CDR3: TGCAGTGCTAGACCAGCGGGAGCGCGAGAGACCCAGTACTTC. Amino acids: CSARPAGARETQYF.